This TCR beta chain originates from a study of T-cell memory formation after mild COVID-19. Across the whole study: The two donors had largely donor-specific TCR clusters. Whole-study results and caveats: Certain responding clones were present in pre-infection memory, suggesting participation of cross-reactive memory.

With constant-segment primers, 5'RACE yielded cDNA libraries of TCR alpha and TCR beta that carried sample barcodes and UMIs. TCRdb redid the calling of the 5' RACE reads with MiXCR, one entry per CDR3 protein. The sample includes around 500,000 distinct CDR3 sequences, about 20% of them seen just once. V was cut by 5 bases and J by 5 bases, with 27 bases left in between. The CDR3 totals 17 residues. Looked up from germline, CDR1 is DFQATT and CDR2 is SNEGSKA (reference sequence). Turning to this clonotype: What it binds is unknown.

This TCR was sampled from an adult woman who had mild COVID-19 (a few samples of this study predate the infection). Cell type and time point are not known. Sequencing was carried out using PBMCs or a T cell subset sorted from them (not recorded which). The chain uses TRBV20-1 and TRBJ1-1, with D possibly being TRBD1 (5 bases). The CDR3 here is CSASPPRARHFWTEAFF. In DNA, the CDR3 is TGCAGTGCTTCGCCCCCCAGGGCCAGGCATTTTTGGACTGAAGCTTTCTTT.